One sample yielded the 24 T cell receptor beta chains listed below, sequenced in a study of T cell changes during pregnancy in multiple sclerosis. Sequencing used immunoSEQ multiplex PCR; TCRdb keeps in-frame clones, though not all of them. The sample lists roughly 40,000 clones, about 92% occurring once. The starting material was peripheral blood, obtained before pregnancy. The origin of the receptors is a female donor with multiple sclerosis, enrolled in a pregnancy study.

This chain uses TRBV4-1 with TRBJ2-5, with no clear D. The CDR3 spans 14 residues. Germline CDR1 and CDR2: MGHRA and YSYEKL. Trimming took 0 bases from V and 2 from J, leaving 7 bases between them. Here the CDR3 DNA reads TGCGCCAGCAGCCAAGATCAGGAACAAGAGACCCAGTACTTC. It is translated as CASSQDQEQETQYF.

This rearrangement joins TRBV6-1 to TRBJ2-7, with 12 nucleotides matching TRBD2. After removal of 9 bases from V and 3 bases from J, the junction contained 6 bases not matched to a gene. The germline V gene has CDR1 MNHNS and CDR2 SASEGT. CDR3 length equals 14 residues. This chain's CDR3 is CASTLAGGDYEQYF. The CDR3 nucleotides are TGTGCCAGTACCCTAGCGGGAGGGGACTACGAGCAGTACTTC.

V usage is TRBV12-5 and J usage is TRBJ2-3, with TRBD2 matching 10 bases. The CDR3 consists of 14 residues. The V segment lost 1 base and the J segment 8 bases; nucleotides outside the gene matches: 3. The germline V gene encodes CDR1 LGHNT and CDR2 FRNRAP. CDR3 bases: TGTGCTAGTGGTTTGGCTAGCGGGAGATCTACGCAGTATTTT. It yields the protein CASGLASGRSTQYF.

The chain carries TRBV4-2 and TRBJ2-1, with TRBD2 matching 10 bases. The V gene end was trimmed by 4 bases and the J gene end by 4 bases; junction bases not matched to a gene: 7. The CDR3 consists of 16 residues. Germline V gene data show CDR1 as LGHNA and CDR2 as YNFKEQ. The CDR3 sequence is CASSPQWTSGYNEQFF. The CDR3 DNA sequence: TGTGCCAGCAGCCCCCAATGGACTAGCGGATACAATGAGCAGTTCTTC.

The V gene is TRBV5-1, the J gene TRBJ2-7; tentative D call: TRBD1 (5 bases). The CDR3 extends over 14 amino acids. V lost 0 bases and J 6 bases, leaving 13 bases between the germline ends. Germline-derived CDR1 and CDR2 are SGHRS and YFSETQ. CDR3 nucleotide sequence: TGCGCCAGCAGCTTGGAAGGGGTCACCTCCGAGCAGTACTTC. It yields the protein CASSLEGVTSEQYF.

The CDR3 nucleotides read TGTGCCAGCAGCGTTAGCCGGACAGGGGAAAACACCATATATTTT. Its protein is CASSVSRTGENTIYF. The chain combines TRBV9 with TRBJ1-3; 9 nucleotides align to TRBD1. Unmatched junction bases numbered 6, after V lost 2 bases and J lost 6 bases. The length of the CDR3 is 15 residues. Germline V lookup: CDR1 SGDLS, CDR2 YYNGEE.

The chain couples TRBV7-2 to TRBJ2-5; 8 bases map to TRBD1. The CDR3 is made up of 14 amino acids. Germline CDR1 reads SGHTA; CDR2 reads FQGNSA. V was clipped by 2 bases and J by 5 bases; unmatched bases: 4. CDR3 in amino acids: CASSLTQGEETQYF. In DNA form, the CDR3 reads TGTGCCAGCAGCTTAACACAGGGGGAGGAGACCCAGTACTTC.

The rearrangement uses TRBV27 and TRBJ1-1, with D unclear. This CDR3 is 14 amino acids long. CDR1 is MNHEY, CDR2 SMNVEV, per germline (reference sequence). The V end lost 3 bases, the J end lost 6 bases, and 14 bases lay between the germline ends. The chain's CDR3 is CASSFLEGRPEAFF. The CDR3 DNA reads as TGTGCCAGCAGTTTTTTAGAGGGCCGGCCTGAAGCTTTCTTT.

The V and J genes are TRBV7-3 and TRBJ2-7; D is unresolved. Per germline, CDR1 SGHTA and CDR2 FQGTGA. The length of the CDR3 is 15 residues. The V and J ends lost 1 base and 0 bases respectively, with 10 bases between them. The CDR3 nucleotides are TGTGCCAGCAGCTTAAGGCAGGCGAGCTCCTACGAGCAGTACTTC. It encodes CASSLRQASSYEQYF.

V is TRBV5-4 and J is TRBJ1-3; 7 bases map to TRBD1. The length of the CDR3 is 13 residues. Germline CDR1 reads SGHNT; CDR2 reads YYREEE (reference sequence). The J segment lost 7 bases and the V segment lost 4 bases, leaving 5 bases of the junction unmatched. The CDR3 sequence is CASSIQGFNTIYF. The CDR3 bases are TGTGCCAGCAGCATACAGGGGTTTAACACCATATATTTT.

This clone was detected only once. The chain couples TRBV27 to TRBJ2-2; 10 bases are shared with TRBD2. The junction had 11 bases not matched to a gene; V was cut back by 3 bases and J by 4 bases. This CDR3 spans 18 amino acids. Per the germline V gene, CDR1 is MNHEY and CDR2 is SMNVEV (reference sequence). CDR3 DNA sequence: TGTGCCAGCAGTTTGGGGCTAGCGGGAGTCCTTGGCACCGGGGAGCTGTTTTTT. Residues: CASSLGLAGVLGTGELFF.

CDR3 amino acids: CASSVGGVETQYF. Written as DNA, the CDR3 is TGTGCCAGCAGCGTGGGCGGGGTAGAGACCCAGTACTTC. V usage is TRBV7-9 and J usage is TRBJ2-5, with a possible D match to TRBD2 (6 bases). The CDR3 runs 13 residues. Looked up from germline, CDR1 is SEHNR and CDR2 is FQNEAQ (reference sequence). V gave up 5 bases and J gave up 4 bases, with 11 bases separating them.

This sequence joins TRBV28 and TRBJ2-3; 7 positions agree with TRBD2. The V gene end was trimmed by 3 bases and the J gene end by 1 base; junction bases not matched to a gene: 4. CDR3 length equals 15 residues. Germline V gene data show CDR1 as MDHEN and CDR2 as SYDVKM. CDR3 protein: CASSLRGRGTDTQYF. The CDR3 nucleotides are TGTGCCAGCAGTTTGCGCGGGAGAGGCACAGATACGCAGTATTTT.

The genes are TRBV4-1 and TRBJ2-3, with 9 bases that match TRBD2. Looked up from germline, CDR1 is MGHRA and CDR2 is YSYEKL. The V segment lost 2 bases and the J segment 1 base; nucleotides outside the gene matches: 4. The CDR3 has 16 amino acids. CDR3 sequence (DNA): TGCGCCAGCAGCCAATCGGGACTAGCTGGCACAGATACGCAGTATTTT. This gives the protein CASSQSGLAGTDTQYF.

The chain uses TRBV10-3 and TRBJ2-7; unclear D gene. CDR3 length: 14 residues. Germline CDR1 is ENHRY and CDR2 is SYGVKD. Trimming took off 2 bases at V and 2 bases at J, with 10 bases between the two ends. The DNA of the CDR3 is TGTGCCATCAGTGAGGTCCCGCGAGCCTACGAGCAGTACTTC. Translated: CAISEVPRAYEQYF.

The V call is TRBV7-9, the J call TRBJ1-5, with D unresolved. Germline CDR1 SEHNR, CDR2 FQNEAQ (reference sequence). This CDR3 region has 12 residues. The germline V and J ends were trimmed by 5 bases and 9 bases, with 11 bases remaining between them. The CDR3 sequence is CASSPGYPPQHF. CDR3 coding DNA: TGTGCCAGCAGCCCGGGATACCCGCCCCAGCATTTT. Filled out from reference TRBV7-9 and TRBJ1-5, the complete variable domain reads DTGVSQNPRHKITKRGQNVTFRCDPISEHNRLYWYRQTLGQGPEFLTYFQNEAQLEKSRLLSDRFSAERPKGSFSTLEIQRTEQGDSAMYLCASSPGYPPQHFGDGTRLSIL.

The chain employs TRBV11-3 and TRBJ2-1; 7 bases are shared with TRBD2. The V and J ends lost 3 bases and 9 bases, in that order; junction bases with no gene match: 2. CDR1 SGHNT and CDR2 YENEEA come from the germline V gene. CDR3 length: 12 amino acids. CDR3 region: CASSFQRGEQFF. The CDR3 DNA sequence: TGTGCCAGCAGCTTCCAGCGGGGTGAGCAGTTCTTC. Drawing the rest from reference TRBV11-3 and TRBJ2-1, the complete variable domain is EAGVVQSPRYKIIEKKQPVAFWCNPISGHNTLYWYLQNLGQGPELLIRYENEEAVDDSQLPKDRFSAERLKGVDSTLKIQPAELGDSAVYLCASSFQRGEQFFGPGTRLTVL.

The chain carries TRBV7-2 and TRBJ2-3; D is perhaps TRBD2 (7 bases). The CDR3 is 16 residues long. V dropped 2 bases and J dropped 3 bases, with 15 bases sitting between them. Germline V CDR1 and CDR2: SGHTA, FQGNSA. The chain's CDR3 is CASSLQGSGMTDTQYF. For the CDR3, the DNA is TGTGCCAGCAGCTTACAGGGGAGCGGGATGACAGATACGCAGTATTTT.

V gene TRBV19 combines with J gene TRBJ2-5; 10 bases are shared with TRBD2. The CDR3 has 15 residues. V lost 2 bases, J lost 3 bases, and 3 bases stayed unmatched. Germline CDR1 is LNHDA and CDR2 is SQIVND (reference sequence). In nucleotides, the CDR3 is TGTGCCAGTAGTATACTAGCGGGAGCTGAAGAGACCCAGTACTTC. Its protein product is CASSILAGAEETQYF.

The V and J genes are TRBV10-3 and TRBJ2-3, with 7 bases fitting TRBD1. Germline V gene sequence: CDR1 ENHRY, CDR2 SYGVKD. This CDR3 spans 14 amino acids. Trimming at V came to 10 bases and at J to 0 bases, leaving 7 bases not matched to a gene. For the CDR3, the DNA is TGTGCCACCCTTACAGGGGCAAGCACAGATACGCAGTATTTT. Amino acids: CATLTGASTDTQYF.

This chain connects TRBV28 to TRBJ1-2; D not resolved. Germline assignment: CDR1 MDHEN and CDR2 SYDVKM. The V end lost 6 bases, the J end lost 3 bases, and 8 bases lay between the germline ends. The CDR3 is 12 amino acids. The CDR3 DNA reads TGTGCCAGCAGAAACGTAGACTATGGCTACACCTTC. Encoded protein: CASRNVDYGYTF.

The chain recombines TRBV28 with TRBJ1-4; the D gene is possibly TRBD1 (6 bases). The CDR3 has 15 residues. CDR1 MDHEN and CDR2 SYDVKM come from the germline V gene. Trimming cost V 7 bases and J 5 bases, with 17 bases left between them. The CDR3 protein is CASTKRTVLNEKLFF. The CDR3 DNA is TGTGCCAGCACCAAAAGGACAGTCCTCAATGAAAAACTGTTTTTT.

The DNA for the CDR3 is TGTGCCAGCAGCCGAGGCCGGGGGAGAACATACGAGCAGTACTTC. Its protein is CASSRGRGRTYEQYF. The V call is TRBV7-9, the J call TRBJ2-7, with a weak D call TRBD2 (6 bases). There are 15 residues in the CDR3. CDR1 SEHNR and CDR2 FQNEAQ come from the germline V gene (reference sequence). V dropped 5 bases and J dropped 4 bases, with 18 bases sitting between them.

The chain links TRBV13 to TRBJ1-3; D is uncertain. Trimming pared 2 bases from V and 0 bases from J, leaving 8 bases between. The CDR3 is 15 amino acids. CDR1 and CDR2 (germline): PRHDT, FYEKMQ (reference sequence). The CDR3 DNA is TGTGCCAGCAGCTTACGGGAAATCTCTGGAAACACCATATATTTT. Encoded protein: CASSLREISGNTIYF.